The sequence of this T cell receptor (beta chain) was determined in a study of post-analysis software for immune sequencing data. Points from the study as a whole: About 5 TRBV segments (TRBV5-6, TRBV5-1 and TRBV20-1 among them) occurred more frequently in patients than in controls. Samples sharing a preparation batch grouped tightly together when assessed by F measure. Diversity measured as normalized Chao1 was significantly lower in multiple sclerosis patients than in controls.

On this clonotype itself: The antigen is not known.

CDR3 size: 12 residues. Germline V lookup: CDR1 GTSNPN, CDR2 SVGIG (reference sequence). The V end was cut by 4 bases, the J end by 6 bases, with 12 bases between. Carried by the TCR beta cDNA libraries were unique molecular identifiers. Input amounts of roughly 1 to 10 million T cells were used. These gave approximately 500,000 cDNA molecules, so each molecule approximated one T cell. Using its own MiXCR run on the PCR reads, TCRdb lists one record per CDR3 protein. The sample gives approximately 690,000 distinct CDR3 sequences, approximately 59% of which show up once; roughly 10% is in the top ten.

This receptor was obtained from a girl under 10 years old with multiple sclerosis. Sequencing was carried out using blood. This sequence joins TRBV30 and TRBJ1-1; D remains unclear. This CDR3 is CAWMPRRAEAFF. In DNA, the CDR3 is TGTGCCTGGATGCCCCGACGGGCTGAAGCTTTCTTT.